The T cell receptor beta chain under discussion was sequenced for a study of Ad26.COV2.S vaccination and SARS-CoV-2 variants. Study-wide background: Ad26.COV2.S given intramuscularly, once or twice 56 days apart.

Trimming shortened V by 0 bases and J by 9 bases, and 9 bases separated the two germline ends. The CDR3 covers 13 residues. Germline CDR1 is SGHTA and CDR2 is FQGNSA. Broader study findings: Whether participants received vaccine or placebo, their non-spike TCR breadth was similar. Considerable breadth of spike-specific CD8+ and CD4+ T cell responses has reportedly been documented following vaccination.

As concerns this clone: The antigen is not known.

The treatment was: over 15 received Ad26.COV2.S at low or high dose, single or two shots; roughly 5 received placebo; per-sample allocation not given. After the first vaccine or placebo injection, samples were drawn on day 63. Vaccine was an Ad26 vector expressing Wuhan-strain SARS-CoV-2 spike. Assay: immunoSEQ multiplex PCR; the TCRdb copy retains only in-frame clones and omits some. Among some 420,000 clones listed, over 75% were seen once. The receptor was derived from a person aged 18 to 59 who received the Ad26.COV2.S COVID-19 vaccine or a placebo. Sequences were derived from peripheral blood, sampled in a trial of Ad26.COV2.S vaccine versus placebo. The chain is built from TRBV7-2 and TRBJ2-4; D is undetermined. CDR3 sequence (DNA): TGTGCCAGCAGCTTAGCCTCTCCCGGCATTCAGTACTTC. Translated, it gives CASSLASPGIQYF.